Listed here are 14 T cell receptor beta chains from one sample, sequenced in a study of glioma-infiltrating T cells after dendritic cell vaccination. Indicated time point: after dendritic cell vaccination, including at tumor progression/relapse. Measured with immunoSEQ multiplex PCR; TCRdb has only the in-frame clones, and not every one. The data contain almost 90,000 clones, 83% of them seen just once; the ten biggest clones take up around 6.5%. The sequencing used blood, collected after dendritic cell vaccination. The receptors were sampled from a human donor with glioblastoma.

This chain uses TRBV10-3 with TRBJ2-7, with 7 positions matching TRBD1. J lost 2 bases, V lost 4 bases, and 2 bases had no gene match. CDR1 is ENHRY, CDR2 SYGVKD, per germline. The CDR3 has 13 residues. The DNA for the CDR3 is TGTGCCATCAGTGTGCAGGGGGCCTACGAGCAGTACTTC. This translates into CAISVQGAYEQYF.

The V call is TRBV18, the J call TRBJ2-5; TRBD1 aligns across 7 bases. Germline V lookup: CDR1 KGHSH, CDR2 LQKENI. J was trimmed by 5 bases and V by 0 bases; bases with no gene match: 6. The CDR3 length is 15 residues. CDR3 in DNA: TGTGCCAGCTCACCACCAGGGGGCCGTTCGGAGACCCAGTACTTC. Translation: CASSPPGGRSETQYF.

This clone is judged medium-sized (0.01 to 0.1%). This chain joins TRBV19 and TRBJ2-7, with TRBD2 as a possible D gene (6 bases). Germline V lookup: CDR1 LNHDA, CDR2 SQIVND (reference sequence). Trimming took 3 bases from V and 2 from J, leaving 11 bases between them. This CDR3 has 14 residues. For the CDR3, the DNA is TGTGCCAGTAGTATGCCCGGGGGTCCCTACGAGCAGTACTTC. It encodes CASSMPGGPYEQYF.

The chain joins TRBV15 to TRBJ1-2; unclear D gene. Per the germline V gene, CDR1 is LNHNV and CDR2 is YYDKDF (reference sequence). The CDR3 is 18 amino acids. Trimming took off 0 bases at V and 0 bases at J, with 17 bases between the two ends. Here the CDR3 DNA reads TGTGCCACCAGCAGAGATTTGGCAGGCGCGTATACTAACTATGGCTACACCTTC. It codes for CATSRDLAGAYTNYGYTF.

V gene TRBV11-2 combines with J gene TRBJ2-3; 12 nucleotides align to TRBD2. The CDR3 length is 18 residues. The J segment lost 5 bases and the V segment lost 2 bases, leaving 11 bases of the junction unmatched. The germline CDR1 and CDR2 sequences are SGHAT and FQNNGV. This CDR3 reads CASSLRPLAGGRGDTQYF. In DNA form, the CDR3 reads TGTGCCAGCAGCTTAAGGCCACTAGCGGGGGGCCGGGGAGATACGCAGTATTTT.

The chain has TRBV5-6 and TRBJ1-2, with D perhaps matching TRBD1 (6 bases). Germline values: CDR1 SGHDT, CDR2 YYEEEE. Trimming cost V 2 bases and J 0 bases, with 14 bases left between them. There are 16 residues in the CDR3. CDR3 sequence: CASSFRGGAPNYGYTF. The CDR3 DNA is TGTGCCAGCAGCTTCCGGGGGGGGGCTCCTAACTATGGCTACACCTTC.

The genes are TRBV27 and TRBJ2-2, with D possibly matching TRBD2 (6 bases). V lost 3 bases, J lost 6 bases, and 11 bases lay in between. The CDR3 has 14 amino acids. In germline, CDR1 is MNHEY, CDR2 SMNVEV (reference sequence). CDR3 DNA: TGTGCCAGCAGTTTGGAGGGGCAAGCCGGGGAGCTGTTTTTT. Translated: CASSLEGQAGELFF.

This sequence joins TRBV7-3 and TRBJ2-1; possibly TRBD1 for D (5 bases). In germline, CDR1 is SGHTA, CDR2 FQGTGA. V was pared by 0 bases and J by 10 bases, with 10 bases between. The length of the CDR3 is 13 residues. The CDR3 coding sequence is TGTGCCAGCAGCTTAACAGGCACAGGAGAGCAGTTCTTC. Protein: CASSLTGTGEQFF.

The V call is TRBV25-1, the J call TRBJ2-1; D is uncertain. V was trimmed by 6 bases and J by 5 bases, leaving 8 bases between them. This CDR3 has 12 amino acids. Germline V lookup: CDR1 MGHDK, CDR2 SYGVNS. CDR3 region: CASSQVDNEQFF. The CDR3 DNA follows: TGTGCCAGCAGCCAGGTGGACAATGAGCAGTTCTTC.

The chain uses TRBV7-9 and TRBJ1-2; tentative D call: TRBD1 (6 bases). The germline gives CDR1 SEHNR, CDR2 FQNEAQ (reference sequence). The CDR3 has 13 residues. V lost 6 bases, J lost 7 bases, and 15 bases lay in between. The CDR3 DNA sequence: TGTGCCAGCAGTCAAGGACAGCTGGGTGGCTACACCTTC. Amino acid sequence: CASSQGQLGGYTF.

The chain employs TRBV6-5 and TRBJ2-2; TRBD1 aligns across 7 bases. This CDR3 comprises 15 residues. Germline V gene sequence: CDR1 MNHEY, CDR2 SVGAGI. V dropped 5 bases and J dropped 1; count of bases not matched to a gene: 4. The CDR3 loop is CASSLQGENTGELFF. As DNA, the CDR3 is TGTGCCAGCAGTCTTCAGGGGGAGAACACCGGGGAGCTGTTTTTT.

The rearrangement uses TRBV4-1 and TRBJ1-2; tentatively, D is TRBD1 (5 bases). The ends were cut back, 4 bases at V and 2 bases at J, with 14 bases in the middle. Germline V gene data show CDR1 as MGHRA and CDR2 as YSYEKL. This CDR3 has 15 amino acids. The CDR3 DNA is TGCGCCAGCAGCCCTACGAGCCAGGGCAACTATGGCTACACCTTC. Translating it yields CASSPTSQGNYGYTF.

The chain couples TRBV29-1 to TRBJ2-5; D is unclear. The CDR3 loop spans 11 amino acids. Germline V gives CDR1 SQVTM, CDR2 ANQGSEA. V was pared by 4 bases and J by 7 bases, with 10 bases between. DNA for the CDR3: TGCAGCGTTGTGTATACGGGGACCCAGTACTTC. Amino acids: CSVVYTGTQYF.

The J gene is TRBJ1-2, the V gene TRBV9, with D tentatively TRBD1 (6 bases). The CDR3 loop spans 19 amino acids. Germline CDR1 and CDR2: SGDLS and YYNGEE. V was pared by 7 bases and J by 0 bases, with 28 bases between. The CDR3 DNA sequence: TGTGCCAGCGACCCCCTTGGAGTTTTGGGGACATTCGCTAACTATGGCTACACCTTC. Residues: CASDPLGVLGTFANYGYTF.